The clone carrying this TCR beta chain was counted a few times. The entry originates in a study of blood T cell repertoires in COVID-19. Study-wide background: Nucleic acid was either cDNA or gDNA, and it came from T cells, B-cell-depleted T cells, or PBMCs.

This CDR3 region has 13 residues. The V end lost 3 bases, the J end lost 10 bases, and 10 bases lay between the germline ends. Germline values: CDR1 MDHEN, CDR2 SYDVKM. In the original workflow: Amplification of reference gene primers provided the estimated nucleated cell counts. Sequencing used immunoSEQ multiplex PCR; TCRdb keeps in-frame clones, though not all of them. V, J and clone size reflect that table, while D and trimming were determined from the DNA. The sample has under 150,000 clones; about 85% are singletons. This rearrangement joins TRBV28 to TRBJ1-6; no clear D gene. This receptor was obtained from a man between 45 and 60 years old with acute or convalescent COVID-19. Source material: peripheral blood. DNA of the CDR3: TGTGCCAGCAGTTTGCGTAGCTCGTCACCCCTCCACTTT. Residues: CASSLRSSSPLHF.